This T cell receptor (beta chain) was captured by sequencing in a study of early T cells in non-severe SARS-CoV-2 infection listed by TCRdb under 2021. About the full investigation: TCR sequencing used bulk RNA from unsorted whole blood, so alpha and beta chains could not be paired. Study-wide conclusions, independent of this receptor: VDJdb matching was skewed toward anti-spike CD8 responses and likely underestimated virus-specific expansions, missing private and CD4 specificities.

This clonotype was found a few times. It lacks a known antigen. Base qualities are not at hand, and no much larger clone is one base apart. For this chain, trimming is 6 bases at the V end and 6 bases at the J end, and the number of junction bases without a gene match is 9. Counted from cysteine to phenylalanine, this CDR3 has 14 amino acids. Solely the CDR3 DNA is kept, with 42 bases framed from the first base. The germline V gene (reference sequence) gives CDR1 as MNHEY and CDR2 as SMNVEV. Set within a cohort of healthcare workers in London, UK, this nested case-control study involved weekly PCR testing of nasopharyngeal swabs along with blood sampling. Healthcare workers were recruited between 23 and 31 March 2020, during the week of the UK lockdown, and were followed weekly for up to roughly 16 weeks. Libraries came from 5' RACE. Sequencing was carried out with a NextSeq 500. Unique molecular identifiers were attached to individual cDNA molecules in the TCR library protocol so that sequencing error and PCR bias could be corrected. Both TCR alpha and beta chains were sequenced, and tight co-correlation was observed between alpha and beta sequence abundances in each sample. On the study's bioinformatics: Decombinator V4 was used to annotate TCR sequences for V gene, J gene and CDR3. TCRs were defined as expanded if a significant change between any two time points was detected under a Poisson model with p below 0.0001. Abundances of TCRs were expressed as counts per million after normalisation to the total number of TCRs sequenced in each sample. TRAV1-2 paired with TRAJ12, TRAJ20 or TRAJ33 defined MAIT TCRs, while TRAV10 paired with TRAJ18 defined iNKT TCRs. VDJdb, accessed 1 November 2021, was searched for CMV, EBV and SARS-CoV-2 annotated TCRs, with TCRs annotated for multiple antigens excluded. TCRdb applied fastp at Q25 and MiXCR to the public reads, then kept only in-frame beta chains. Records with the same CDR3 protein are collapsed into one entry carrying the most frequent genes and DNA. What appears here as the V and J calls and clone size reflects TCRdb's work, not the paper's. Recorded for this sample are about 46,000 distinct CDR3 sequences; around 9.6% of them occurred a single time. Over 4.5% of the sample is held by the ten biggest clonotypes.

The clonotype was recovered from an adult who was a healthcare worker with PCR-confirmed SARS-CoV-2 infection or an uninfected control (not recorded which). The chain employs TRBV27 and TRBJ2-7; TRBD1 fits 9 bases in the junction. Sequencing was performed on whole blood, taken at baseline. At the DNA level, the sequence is TGTGCCAGCAGACCCTCCGGGACAGGGAGCGAGCAGTACTTC. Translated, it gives CASRPSGTGSEQYF.